The 27 T cell receptor beta chains given below trace back to one sample, sequenced in a study of OX40 agonist ivuxolimab in advanced cancers. TCRdb keeps only in-frame clones here, not all; method: immunoSEQ multiplex PCR. The repertoire holds about 94,000 clones, about nine tenths seen once, with around 0.28% in the top ten. Sequencing was performed on CD4+ or CD8+ T cells sorted from blood, taken in a trial of the OX40 agonist ivuxolimab. The receptors were sampled from an adult with an advanced solid tumor such as melanoma, head and neck, liver or kidney cancer.

The chain links TRBV7-9 to TRBJ1-4; D is uncertain. CDR3 length: 14 amino acids. Trimming removed 1 base from V and 10 bases from J, with 13 bases in between. Germline V gene sequence: CDR1 SEHNR, CDR2 FQNEAQ (reference sequence). DNA of the CDR3: TGTGCCAGCAGCTTAGATCTCGGAGAGGGAAAACTGTTTTTT. This codes for CASSLDLGEGKLFF.

The chain couples TRBV30 to TRBJ1-5; D unresolved. The CDR3 spans 14 residues. Germline-derived CDR1 and CDR2 are GTSNPN and SVGIG (reference sequence). V lost 4 bases, J lost 4 bases, and 14 bases lay in between. Written as DNA, the CDR3 is TGTGCCTGGAAGATCCCTCTTGAGAATCAGCCCCAGCATTTT. Protein product: CAWKIPLENQPQHF.

The CDR3 loop is CASSPGDFFSSGANVLTF. The CDR3 DNA reads TGTGCCAGCAGCCCCGGAGATTTCTTTTCGTCAGGGGCCAACGTCCTGACTTTC. This sequence joins TRBV4-2 and TRBJ2-6; unclear D gene. The CDR3 is 18 residues long. Germline CDR1 is LGHNA and CDR2 is YNFKEQ. Between the trimmed V and J ends, which lost 4 bases and 4 bases, there was a span of 20 bases.

The rearrangement joins TRBV27 to TRBJ1-2; the match to TRBD1 covers 7 bases. CDR1 is MNHEY and CDR2 is SMNVEV in the germline V gene (reference sequence). The CDR3 consists of 17 residues. Losses at the gene ends were 0 bases for V and 6 bases for J; bases not matched to a gene: 13. The DNA for the CDR3 is TGTGCCAGCAGTTTATCCTCCATTTCCCGACAGGGAAATGGCTACACCTTC. It codes for CASSLSSISRQGNGYTF.

V usage is TRBV5-1 and J usage is TRBJ1-1, with TRBD1 as a possible D gene (5 bases). Trimming pared 3 bases from V and 2 bases from J, leaving 8 bases between. CDR3 length: 13 residues. The germline gives CDR1 SGHRS, CDR2 YFSETQ. DNA of the CDR3: TGCGCCAGCAGCTGGGACGGCAACACTGAAGCTTTCTTT. Translation: CASSWDGNTEAFF. The full variable domain, with the rest looked up from reference TRBV5-1 and TRBJ1-1, is KAGVTQTPRYLIKTRGQQVTLSCSPISGHRSVSWYQQTPGQGLQFLFEYFSETQRNKGNFPGRFSGRQFSNSRSEMNVSTLELGDSALYLCASSWDGNTEAFFGQGTRLTVV.

In DNA form, the CDR3 reads TGTGCCAGCAGCTTAGTAGGGCCACAGGGTGGTGGCTACACCTTC. This codes for CASSLVGPQGGGYTF. The chain employs TRBV7-9 and TRBJ1-2, with a weak D call TRBD1 (6 bases). CDR3 length: 15 residues. Per the germline V gene, CDR1 is SEHNR and CDR2 is FQNEAQ (reference sequence). V lost 1 base to trimming and J lost 7 bases, with 16 bases between them.

The chain recombines TRBV6-4 with TRBJ2-2; no reliable D call. With 3 bases removed from V and 1 base from J, the gap between germline ends came to 9 bases. This CDR3 region has 15 residues. Germline V gene lookup returns CDR1 MRHNA and CDR2 SNTAGT. In DNA form, the CDR3 reads TGTGCCAGCAGTGAGTACAGCCTGAACACCGGGGAGCTGTTTTTT. Protein sequence: CASSEYSLNTGELFF.

V and J are TRBV5-6 and TRBJ2-5; D gene uncertain. Per germline, CDR1 SGHDT and CDR2 YYEEEE. CDR3 length equals 14 residues. Trimming stripped 2 bases from V and 3 bases from J, with 11 bases between. The CDR3 is CASSLVGVKETQYF. CDR3 sequence (DNA): TGTGCCAGCAGCTTAGTTGGTGTAAAAGAGACCCAGTACTTC.

The chain links TRBV6-5 to TRBJ2-3; 8 bases are shared with TRBD2. Losses at the gene ends were 5 bases for V and 5 bases for J; bases not matched to a gene: 6. The length of the CDR3 is 14 residues. Germline V lookup: CDR1 MNHEY, CDR2 SVGAGI. The CDR3 protein is CASSRGGFIDTQYF. The CDR3 region has the DNA TGTGCCAGCAGTCGGGGGGGATTCATAGATACGCAGTATTTT.

The V and J genes are TRBV28 and TRBJ2-7, with D uncertain. This CDR3 comprises 11 residues. Germline values: CDR1 MDHEN, CDR2 SYDVKM. Trimming removed 5 bases at V and 4 bases at J, with 6 bases between. For the CDR3, the DNA is TGTGCCAGCAGTCGAACTTACGAGCAGTACTTC. Translated: CASSRTYEQYF.

The chain employs TRBV9 and TRBJ2-5, with a weak D call TRBD1 (5 bases). Trimming removed 4 bases at V and 0 bases at J, with 10 bases between. CDR3 length: 14 amino acids. Germline loops: CDR1 SGDLS, CDR2 YYNGEE. CDR3 coding DNA: TGTGCCAGCAGCCAGACAGCGTACCAAGAGACCCAGTACTTC. Its translation is CASSQTAYQETQYF.

The genes are TRBV5-1 and TRBJ1-2; D unresolved. In germline, CDR1 is SGHRS, CDR2 YFSETQ. This CDR3 is 13 amino acids long. The V end was cut by 0 bases, the J end by 6 bases, with 9 bases between. The DNA for the CDR3 is TGCGCCAGCAGCTTGGAGGGTGTTGATGGCTACACCTTC. Its translation is CASSLEGVDGYTF.

This chain uses TRBV11-3 with TRBJ2-7; TRBD1 might be the D (6 bases). The germline V gene has CDR1 SGHNT and CDR2 YENEEA. CDR3 length: 15 residues. Trimming shortened V by 2 bases and J by 0 bases, and 11 bases separated the two germline ends. CDR3 coding DNA: TGTGCCAGCAGCTTAAGGGCAGGGGACTCCTACGAGCAGTACTTC. Translation: CASSLRAGDSYEQYF. The whole variable domain, remainder taken from reference TRBV11-3 and TRBJ2-7, is EAGVVQSPRYKIIEKKQPVAFWCNPISGHNTLYWYLQNLGQGPELLIRYENEEAVDDSQLPKDRFSAERLKGVDSTLKIQPAELGDSAVYLCASSLRAGDSYEQYFGPGTRLTVT.

The V gene is TRBV5-5, the J gene TRBJ2-3; 7 positions agree with TRBD1. V dropped 0 bases and J dropped 2; count of bases not matched to a gene: 9. Germline assignment: CDR1 SGHKS and CDR2 YYEKEE (reference sequence). This CDR3 is 17 amino acids long. CDR3 nucleotide sequence: TGTGCCAGCAGCTTGGCCCCCGGGACAGTTTACACAGATACGCAGTATTTT. It is translated as CASSLAPGTVYTDTQYF.

The count of this clone is one. The V and J genes are TRBV19 and TRBJ1-3; D gene unclear. The germline V and J ends were trimmed by 6 bases and 8 bases, with 14 bases remaining between them. CDR3 length: 13 residues. In germline, CDR1 is LNHDA, CDR2 SQIVND (reference sequence). The CDR3 reads CASRLPLEDTIYF. Written as DNA, the CDR3 is TGTGCCAGTAGACTCCCCCTGGAGGACACCATATATTTT.

The chain links TRBV5-1 to TRBJ2-2; 8 bases are a match to TRBD2. After removal of 0 bases from V and 4 bases from J, the junction contained 5 bases not matched to a gene. This CDR3 spans 16 amino acids. CDR1 is SGHRS, CDR2 YFSETQ, per germline. The DNA of the CDR3 is TGCGCCAGCAGCTTGGGAACGGGGGGGCCCACCGGGGAGCTGTTTTTT. Its protein product is CASSLGTGGPTGELFF.

This CDR3 is CASSLSIQGYGYTF. CDR3 nucleotides: TGTGCCAGCTCACTATCCATCCAGGGTTATGGCTACACCTTC. The chain has TRBV18 and TRBJ1-2, with TRBD1 as a possible D gene (5 bases). V gave up 4 bases and J gave up 5 bases, with 14 bases separating them. The CDR3 consists of 14 residues. CDR1 and CDR2 (germline): KGHSH, LQKENI.

The chain combines TRBV5-4 with TRBJ2-6; 11 bases align to TRBD1. This CDR3 spans 16 amino acids. Germline V CDR1 and CDR2: SGHNT, YYREEE (reference sequence). Trimming cost V 5 bases and J 5 bases; bases outside gene matches: 6. As DNA, the CDR3 is TGTGCCAGCAGGGGACAGGGGGTGGGATGGGCCAACGTCCTGACTTTC. Protein: CASRGQGVGWANVLTF. Full variable domain (outside the CDR3, taken from reference TRBV5-4 and TRBJ2-6): ETGVTQSPTHLIKTRGQQVTLRCSSQSGHNTVSWYQQALGQGPQFIFQYYREEENGRGNFPPRFSGLQFPNYSSELNVNALELDDSALYLCASRGQGVGWANVLTFGAGSRLTVL.

The V gene is TRBV7-2, the J gene TRBJ2-7; TRBD2 matches at 12 bases. Germline V gene data show CDR1 as SGHTA and CDR2 as FQGNSA. Trimming took 4 bases from V and 3 from J; bases not matched to a gene: 4. The CDR3 totals 15 residues. Written as DNA, the CDR3 is TGTGCCAGCAGCTCGACTAGCGGGGGCCTCTACGAGCAGTACTTC. Protein sequence: CASSSTSGGLYEQYF. The full variable domain, its missing parts supplied by reference TRBV7-2 and TRBJ2-7, is GAGVSQSPSNKVTEKGKDVELRCDPISGHTALYWYRQSLGQGLEFLIYFQGNSAPDKSGLPSDRFSAERTGGSVSTLTIQRTQQEDSAVYLCASSSTSGGLYEQYFGPGTRLTVT.

V gene TRBV30 combines with J gene TRBJ1-3, with D maybe TRBD1 (5 bases). This CDR3 has 17 amino acids. CDR1 is GTSNPN and CDR2 is SVGIG in the germline V gene (reference sequence). V was cut by 2 bases and J by 0 bases, with 17 bases left in between. In nucleotides, the CDR3 is TGTGCCTGGAGTAGGGAGGGGACGGCGTTCTCTGGAAACACCATATATTTT. Translation gives CAWSREGTAFSGNTIYF.

J is TRBJ2-5 and V is TRBV5-1; perhaps TRBD2 as D (5 bases). The V gene lost 4 bases and the J gene lost 1 base, with 11 bases spanning the gap. The germline gives CDR1 SGHRS, CDR2 YFSETQ. The CDR3 sequence is 14 residues long. The CDR3 region is CASSSRETQETQYF. As DNA, the CDR3 is TGCGCCAGCAGCAGTAGGGAGACCCAAGAGACCCAGTACTTC. Using reference TRBV5-1 and TRBJ2-5 for the parts outside the CDR3, the full variable domain is KAGVTQTPRYLIKTRGQQVTLSCSPISGHRSVSWYQQTPGQGLQFLFEYFSETQRNKGNFPGRFSGRQFSNSRSEMNVSTLELGDSALYLCASSSRETQETQYFGPGTRLLVL.

The chain is built from TRBV7-6 and TRBJ2-1; D may be TRBD2 (6 bases). V lost 5 bases and J 4 bases, leaving 12 bases between the germline ends. Germline assignment: CDR1 SGHVS and CDR2 FNYEAQ. This CDR3 has 14 amino acids. The CDR3 reads CASSEAGDYNEQFF. The CDR3, as DNA: TGTGCCAGCAGCGAAGCGGGCGATTACAATGAGCAGTTCTTC. Looking up the rest from reference TRBV7-6 and TRBJ2-1 gives the full variable domain: GAGVSQSPRYKVTKRGQDVALRCDPISGHVSLYWYRQALGQGPEFLTYFNYEAQQDKSGLPNDRFSAERPEGSISTLTIQRTEQRDSAMYRCASSEAGDYNEQFFGPGTRLTVL.

The chain has TRBV10-3 and TRBJ1-6; D remains unclear. The germline gives CDR1 ENHRY, CDR2 SYGVKD. The CDR3 is 14 amino acids. Trimming removed 6 bases at V and 10 bases at J, with 16 bases between. CDR3 region: CAIRSASLGSPLHF. DNA of the CDR3: TGTGCCATCAGGTCCGCGAGTCTCGGATCACCCCTCCACTTT.

This chain connects TRBV28 to TRBJ2-2; possibly TRBD2 for D (6 bases). Trimming left V 8 bases short and J 0 bases short, with 10 bases between. CDR1 and CDR2 (germline): MDHEN, SYDVKM. There are 14 residues in the CDR3. CDR3 sequence: CASGSGANTGELFF. The DNA for the CDR3 is TGTGCCAGCGGGTCGGGGGCGAACACCGGGGAGCTGTTTTTT.

As to this clone: The same CDR3 arises from other DNA sequences in this sample as well. This chain links TRBV2 with TRBJ2-5; TRBD1 matches 9 bases. Germline values: CDR1 SNHLY, CDR2 FYNNEI. The CDR3 covers 13 residues. Trimming took 6 bases from V and 6 from J; bases not matched to a gene: 5. CDR3 sequence reads: CASRGQGAKTQYF. The CDR3 region has the DNA TGTGCCAGCAGGGGACAGGGTGCCAAGACCCAGTACTTC.

The gene calls are TRBV30 and TRBJ2-1; 10 bases align to TRBD2. CDR3 size: 17 residues. After removal of 3 bases from V and 0 bases from J, the junction contained 8 bases not matched to a gene. CDR1 GTSNPN and CDR2 SVGIG come from the germline V gene (reference sequence). DNA of the CDR3: TGTGCCTGGAGCAGTAGCGGGGGGCTCAGCTCCTACAATGAGCAGTTCTTC. It codes for CAWSSSGGLSSYNEQFF. The full variable domain, its missing parts supplied by reference TRBV30 and TRBJ2-1, is SQTIHQWPATLVQPVGSPLSLECTVEGTSNPNLYWYRQAAGRGLQLLFYSVGIGQISSEVPQNLSASRPQDRQFILSSKKLLLSDSGFYLCAWSSSGGLSSYNEQFFGPGTRLTVL.

The rearrangement links TRBV18 to TRBJ1-2; the D is unclear. The germline V gene has CDR1 KGHSH and CDR2 LQKENI. V was trimmed by 3 bases and J by 4 bases, leaving 18 bases between them. CDR3 length equals 16 residues. The CDR3 DNA follows: TGTGCCAGCTCACCTACCGACGGCTTCCTTGGCTATGGCTACACCTTC. Its protein product is CASSPTDGFLGYGYTF. The full variable domain, completed using reference TRBV18 and TRBJ1-2, is NAGVMQNPRHLVRRRGQEARLRCSPMKGHSHVYWYRQLPEEGLKFMVYLQKENIIDESGMPKERFSAEFPKEGPSILRIQQVVRGDSAAYFCASSPTDGFLGYGYTFGSGTRLTVV.